The source of this TCR beta chain is a study of technical replicates of blood from several donors. The CDR3 extends over 16 amino acids. The germline CDR1 and CDR2 sequences are SGHAT and FQDESV (reference sequence). Losses at the gene ends were 5 bases for V and 6 bases for J; bases not matched to a gene: 13. Profiling relied on immunoSEQ multiplex PCR, and the TCRdb table lists in-frame clones only, not all of them. The sample has roughly 52,000 clones, roughly 95% seen once; the top ten hold 2.5% to 4%. The chain uses TRBV11-1 and TRBJ2-7; TRBD1 matches at 10 bases. The TCR originated in a human donor in good health. Some clones in this sample may be carry-over from other donors' samples. Specimen: PBMCs. In nucleotides, the CDR3 is TGTGCCAGCAGCCCAAGGACAGGGGGAAAGGAACGCGAGCAGTACTTC. This encodes CASSPRTGGKEREQYF.